One and the same sample provided the 14 T cell receptor beta chains below, sequenced in a study of T cell repertoires in cytomegalovirus infection (dated by TCRdb to the late 2010s). The instrument was an Illumina HiSeq 1500. Using fastp trimming at Q25 and MiXCR clonotype assembly, TCRdb reanalyzed the public sequencing data and kept in-frame beta chains. Identical CDR3 proteins give one entry, which carries the most common genes and DNA. This sample gives 750,000 to 900,000 distinct CDR3 sequences in total; 29% of them show up just once. Roughly 14% of the sample lies in the top ten. What this sample's treatment or condition label stands for: in vitro stimulation with specific CMV peptide epitopes to enrich CMV-specific T cells. Their antigens remain unidentified. The specimen was cultured CD8+ T cells from PBMCs, collected from culture after CMV antigen stimulation. The receptors originated from a human donor in good health (CMV status not recorded). Some clones in this sample may be carry-over from other donors' samples.

This clonotype turned up a few times. This chain connects TRBV7-9 to TRBJ2-1; possibly TRBD2 for D (5 bases). The germline V gene has CDR1 SEHNR and CDR2 FQNEAQ (reference sequence). V was shortened by 4 bases and J by 5 bases, with 9 bases between the two germline ends. The CDR3 runs to 13 residues. CDR3: CASSWTPNNEQFF. The CDR3 DNA reads TGTGCCAGCAGCTGGACTCCTAACAATGAGCAGTTCTTC.

This clonotype was detected many times. J is TRBJ2-5 and V is TRBV7-9; D is undetermined. Germline loops: CDR1 SEHNR, CDR2 FQNEAQ (reference sequence). Trimming pared 2 bases from V and 0 bases from J, leaving 19 bases between. This CDR3 region has 18 residues. The CDR3 bases are TGTGCCAGCAGCTTACAGACCCGGTTGCTAGGGTACCAAGAGACCCAGTACTTC. It codes for CASSLQTRLLGYQETQYF.

This clonotype was detected a few times. The rearrangement uses TRBV19 and TRBJ1-5; D possibly corresponds to TRBD1 (6 bases). CDR3 length: 15 amino acids. Germline V gene lookup returns CDR1 LNHDA and CDR2 SQIVND (reference sequence). V lost 3 bases and J 7 bases, leaving 16 bases between the germline ends. The CDR3 bases are TGTGCCAGTAGTATCGGAAGGGGGGTCGGCCAGCCCCAGCATTTT. It encodes CASSIGRGVGQPQHF.

In its sample, this clonotype was seen a few times. This sequence joins TRBV20-1 and TRBJ2-5, with D possibly TRBD1 on 6 matching bases. Germline V gives CDR1 DFQATT, CDR2 SNEGSKA (reference sequence). There are 17 residues in the CDR3. Trimming left V 0 bases short and J 4 bases short, with 21 bases between. CDR3 region: CSARDPQYREGGETQYF. The CDR3 nucleotides read TGCAGTGCTAGAGACCCACAGTACAGGGAAGGGGGAGAGACCCAGTACTTC.

This clonotype came up a few times. The chain is built from TRBV7-8 and TRBJ2-3; D gene unclear. Germline lookup yields CDR1 SGHVS and CDR2 FQNEAQ. Deletions cut 2 bases from V and 2 bases from J, with 5 bases between. The CDR3 is made up of 13 amino acids. The CDR3 DNA reads TGTGCCAGCAGCTTATTTATCACAGATACGCAGTATTTT. It encodes CASSLFITDTQYF.

Only a few counts were recorded for this clonotype. DNA of the CDR3: TGTGCCAGTCGCTATTTTGGTTCAGGGTTGGATGAGCAGTTCTTC. It specifies CASRYFGSGLDEQFF. This rearrangement joins TRBV19 to TRBJ2-1, with D maybe TRBD1 (5 bases). The CDR3 contains 15 residues. Trimming removed 8 bases from V and 8 bases from J, with 22 bases in between. Per the germline V gene, CDR1 is LNHDA and CDR2 is SQIVND (reference sequence).

V gene TRBV27 combines with J gene TRBJ2-3, with 8 bases matching TRBD1. CDR1 is MNHEY, CDR2 SMNVEV, per germline (reference sequence). This CDR3 spans 13 amino acids. The trim removed 10 bases at V and 2 bases at J, leaving 5 bases unmatched. The CDR3 DNA follows: TGTGCCATCTCAGGGGGCCACACAGATACGCAGTATTTT. Protein sequence: CAISGGHTDTQYF.

The V call is TRBV13, the J call TRBJ2-7; D is undetermined. The length of the CDR3 is 13 residues. The germline V gene encodes CDR1 PRHDT and CDR2 FYEKMQ (reference sequence). V gave up 5 bases and J gave up 2 bases, with 10 bases separating them. The chain's CDR3 is CASSKPGTYEQYV. The DNA of the CDR3 is TGTGCCAGCAGCAAACCGGGTACCTACGAGCAGTACGTC.

V and J are TRBV5-1 and TRBJ1-2; no clear D. The germline V gene encodes CDR1 SGHRS and CDR2 YFSETQ. Trimming pared 1 base from V and 0 bases from J, leaving 7 bases between. The CDR3 is 14 residues long. The CDR3 region has the DNA TGCGCCAGCAGCTTGAGGGCCCCTAACTATGGCTACACCTTC. Translating it yields CASSLRAPNYGYTF. Supplemented by reference TRBV5-1 and TRBJ1-2, the full variable domain reads KAGVTQTPRYLIKTRGQQVTLSCSPISGHRSVSWYQQTPGQGLQFLFEYFSETQRNKGNFPGRFSGRQFSNSRSEMNVSTLELGDSALYLCASSLRAPNYGYTFGSGTRLTVV.

This clonotype was recorded a few times. The chain recombines TRBV7-9 with TRBJ1-6; D unclear. The CDR3 runs to 12 residues. Germline assignment: CDR1 SEHNR and CDR2 FQNEAQ (reference sequence). Trimming pared 10 bases from V and 5 bases from J, leaving 9 bases between. Written as DNA, the CDR3 is TGTGCCATGTCGGTCGATAATTCACCCCTCCACTTT. Translated, it gives CAMSVDNSPLHF.

This clonotype was observed a few times. This chain uses TRBV20-1 with TRBJ1-6; D is perhaps TRBD1 (5 bases). Per germline, CDR1 DFQATT and CDR2 SNEGSKA (reference sequence). CDR3 length: 13 residues. Between the trimmed V and J ends, which lost 1 base and 7 bases, there was a span of 8 bases. CDR3: CSARVGVNSPLHF. The CDR3 nucleotides are TGCAGTGCTAGAGTAGGGGTGAATTCACCCCTCCACTTT.

The V gene is TRBV27, the J gene TRBJ2-1, with 14 positions matching TRBD2. This CDR3 contains 18 residues. J lost 7 bases, V lost 0 bases, and 8 bases had no gene match. Germline CDR1 and CDR2: MNHEY and SMNVEV (reference sequence). The CDR3 region is CASSLSLGLAGGNNEQFF. The CDR3 DNA reads as TGTGCCAGCAGTTTATCCTTAGGACTAGCGGGGGGCAATAATGAGCAGTTCTTC.

This clonotype occurred a few times. This chain joins TRBV4-1 and TRBJ1-5, with 7 bases aligning to TRBD1. The CDR3 spans 17 residues. The V gene's germline CDR1 is MGHRA and CDR2 YSYEKL. The V and J ends lost 5 bases and 0 bases, in that order; junction bases with no gene match: 10. In nucleotides, the CDR3 is TGCGCCAGCAGCTTGTATCCGGACAGGCTTAGCAATCAGCCCCAGCATTTT. Its protein is CASSLYPDRLSNQPQHF.

V usage is TRBV10-3 and J usage is TRBJ1-2; 9 nucleotides line up with TRBD1. Germline lookup yields CDR1 ENHRY and CDR2 SYGVKD. Trimming cost V 5 bases and J 4 bases; bases outside gene matches: 8. This CDR3 comprises 15 residues. This chain's CDR3 is CAISKYRGRLYGYTF. Here the CDR3 DNA reads TGTGCCATCAGTAAATACAGGGGGCGCCTCTATGGCTACACCTTC.